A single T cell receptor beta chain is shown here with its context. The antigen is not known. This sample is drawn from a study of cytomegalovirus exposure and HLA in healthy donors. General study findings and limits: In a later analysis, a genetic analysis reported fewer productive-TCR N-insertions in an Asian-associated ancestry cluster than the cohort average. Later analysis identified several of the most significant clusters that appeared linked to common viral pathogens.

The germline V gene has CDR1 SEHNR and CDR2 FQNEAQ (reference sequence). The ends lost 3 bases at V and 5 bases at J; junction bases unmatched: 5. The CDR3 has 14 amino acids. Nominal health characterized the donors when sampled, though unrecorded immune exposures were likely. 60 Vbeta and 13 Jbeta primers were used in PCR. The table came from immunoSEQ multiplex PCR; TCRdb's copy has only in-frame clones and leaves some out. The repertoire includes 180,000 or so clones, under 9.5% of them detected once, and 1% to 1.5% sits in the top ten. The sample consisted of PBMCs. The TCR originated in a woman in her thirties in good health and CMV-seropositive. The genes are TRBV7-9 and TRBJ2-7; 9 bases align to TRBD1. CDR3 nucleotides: TGTGCCAGCAGCTTGGGGACAGGGAACCACGAGCAGTACTTC. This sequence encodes CASSLGTGNHEQYF.